The 11 T cell receptor beta chains in this list originate from one sample, sequenced in a study of CD8 T cells in Susac syndrome. RNA was extracted with the RNeasy kit, and a quantity of about 0.5 to 1 ug was reverse transcribed using random hexamers. Each CDR3 protein gets one entry after TCRdb re-called the immunoSEQ multiplex PCR reads with MiXCR. The data contain some 180,000 distinct CDR3 sequences, more than 85% of them singletons. Sequencing was done on a sample of CD4+ T cells from PBMCs. These receptor sequences come from a human donor with Susac syndrome.

This chain links TRBV11-2 with TRBJ2-5, with 7 bases fitting TRBD1. Germline CDR1 reads SGHAT; CDR2 reads FQNNGV. The CDR3 extends over 14 amino acids. V shed 6 bases, J shed 3 bases, and the junction held 7 bases outside the gene matches. The CDR3 sequence is CASSWRTGEETQYF. In nucleotides, the CDR3 is TGTGCCAGCAGTTGGAGGACAGGAGAAGAGACCCAGTACTTC.

The chain combines TRBV6-1 with TRBJ2-7; D perhaps matches TRBD1 (6 bases). V was shortened by 9 bases and J by 3 bases, with 18 bases between the two germline ends. The CDR3 is made up of 14 amino acids. Germline CDR1 and CDR2: MNHNS and SASEGT. CDR3 in amino acids: CASRTGTSLYEQYF. The CDR3, as DNA: TGTGCCAGTCGCACCGGGACAAGCCTCTACGAGCAGTACTTC.

This clonotype has a single count. The rearrangement links TRBV7-8 to TRBJ2-1; 10 bases map to TRBD2. With 2 bases clipped from V and 4 bases from J, the junction kept 5 bases outside the gene matches. In germline, CDR1 is SGHVS, CDR2 FQNEAQ. The CDR3 consists of 16 residues. This CDR3 reads CASSLLDSGGYNEQFF. CDR3 nucleotides: TGTGCCAGCAGCTTACTCGATAGCGGGGGGTACAATGAGCAGTTCTTC.

The chain recombines TRBV20-1 with TRBJ2-7; D may match TRBD1 or TRBD2 (5 bases each). This CDR3 has 13 amino acids. Trimming left V 6 bases short and J 2 bases short, with 14 bases between. The germline gives CDR1 DFQATT, CDR2 SNEGSKA (reference sequence). CDR3 sequence: CSAGAEGPYEQYF. The CDR3 nucleotides read TGCAGTGCCGGAGCCGAGGGGCCCTACGAGCAGTACTTC.

V and J are TRBV2 and TRBJ2-6; 11 nucleotides agree with TRBD1. This CDR3 has 16 residues. The trim removed 6 bases at V and 4 bases at J, leaving 5 bases unmatched. Germline assignment: CDR1 SNHLY and CDR2 FYNNEI. CDR3 DNA sequence: TGTGCCAGCAGCGGACAGGGGGCAGGCGGGGCCAACGTCCTGACTTTC. This encodes CASSGQGAGGANVLTF.

The chain combines TRBV4-2 with TRBJ1-2, with a tentative D call TRBD1 (6 bases). The V end was cut by 5 bases, the J end by 5 bases, with 15 bases between. CDR1 is LGHNA and CDR2 is YNFKEQ in the germline V gene. The CDR3 contains 14 residues. The CDR3 nucleotides are TGTGCCAGCAGCTCGGGACAAGACATGTATGGCTACACCTTC. This translates into CASSSGQDMYGYTF.

This chain uses TRBV11-2 with TRBJ2-7; the D call may be TRBD1 or TRBD2 (5 bases each). Trimming stripped 5 bases from V and 5 bases from J, with 19 bases between. Germline values: CDR1 SGHAT, CDR2 FQNNGV. CDR3 length: 15 amino acids. CDR3 sequence: CASSPLRGRLDEQYF. Written as DNA, the CDR3 is TGTGCCAGCAGCCCCCTACGGGGACGTCTGGACGAGCAGTACTTC.

This rearrangement joins TRBV12-5 to TRBJ1-3, with D uncertain. Germline V CDR1 and CDR2: LGHNT, FRNRAP. V was clipped by 2 bases and J by 2 bases, with 4 bases between them. This CDR3 region has 13 residues. CDR3 amino acids: CASGLSPGNTIYF. CDR3 DNA: TGTGCTAGTGGTTTGAGTCCTGGAAACACCATATATTTT.

The chain carries TRBV15 and TRBJ1-2; 9 bases align to TRBD1. The CDR3 spans 15 residues. Germline-derived CDR1 and CDR2 are LNHNV and YYDKDF (reference sequence). The J segment lost 8 bases and the V segment lost 3 bases, leaving 10 bases of the junction unmatched. CDR3 sequence (DNA): TGTGCCACCAGCAGTCCGGGACAGGGAGTGTGGGGCTACACCTTC. The encoded protein is CATSSPGQGVWGYTF.

The chain recombines TRBV7-3 with TRBJ2-2; 9 positions match TRBD1. Germline values: CDR1 SGHTA, CDR2 FQGTGA. Trimming cost V 5 bases and J 5 bases; bases outside gene matches: 9. This CDR3 has 16 residues. CDR3 in amino acids: CASSAHSGTGTGELFF. The CDR3 DNA reads TGTGCCAGCAGCGCCCACTCCGGGACAGGGACCGGGGAGCTGTTTTTT.

The V call is TRBV6-1, the J call TRBJ1-2; TRBD1 matches 7 bases. Germline V gene lookup returns CDR1 MNHNS and CDR2 SASEGT. The CDR3 contains 14 residues. The ends lost 6 bases at V and 0 bases at J; junction bases unmatched: 4. CDR3 in amino acids: CASSGDRTNYGYTF. CDR3 coding DNA: TGTGCCAGCAGCGGGGACAGAACTAACTATGGCTACACCTTC.